Each of the 11 T cell receptor beta chains below was sequenced from the same sample in a study of T cells after yellow fever vaccination. MiXCR, run by TCRdb on the 5' RACE reads, gives a single entry per CDR3 protein. This table has 500,000 to 650,000 distinct CDR3 sequences, around an eighth appearing once. Sample: PBMCs, taken on the day of the yellow fever booster vaccination. The receptors were gathered from a man in his thirties or forties who received the YFV17D yellow fever vaccine.

This chain joins TRBV7-2 and TRBJ2-2, with D unclear. The CDR3 loop spans 14 amino acids. Trimming removed 5 bases at V and 3 bases at J, with 10 bases between. Per the germline V gene, CDR1 is SGHTA and CDR2 is FQGNSA. The CDR3, as DNA: TGTGCCAGCAGCGTGCAAAGGGACACCGGGGAGCTGTTTTTT. As protein: CASSVQRDTGELFF.

The sample holds a few counts of this clonotype. This chain connects TRBV7-2 to TRBJ2-3; D not resolved. CDR3 length: 13 residues. In germline, CDR1 is SGHTA, CDR2 FQGNSA. Trimming left V 5 bases short and J 5 bases short, with 11 bases between. The CDR3 loop is CASSPMPRDTQYF. CDR3 nucleotide sequence: TGTGCCAGCAGCCCCATGCCCAGAGATACGCAGTATTTT.

This clonotype was observed at least ten times. V and J are TRBV6-2 or TRBV6-3 and TRBJ1-2, with unresolved D. Germline V gene lookup returns CDR1 MNHEY and CDR2 SVGEGT. Deletions cut 0 bases from V and 8 bases from J, with 4 bases between. The CDR3 has 11 residues. The CDR3 region is CASSYSYGYTF. The CDR3 nucleotides read TGTGCCAGCAGTTACTCTTACGGCTACACCTTC.

This clonotype has more than one count but fewer than ten. This rearrangement joins TRBV13 to TRBJ2-6, with 9 bases fitting TRBD1. The CDR3 totals 20 residues. Trimming cost V 5 bases and J 5 bases; bases outside gene matches: 19. CDR1 is PRHDT, CDR2 FYEKMQ, per germline (reference sequence). The CDR3 loop reads CASSPGPPGDRELRANVLTF. For the CDR3, the DNA is TGTGCCAGCAGCCCAGGGCCCCCCGGGGACAGGGAGTTAAGGGCCAACGTCCTGACTTTC.

This rearrangement joins TRBV18 to TRBJ2-7; the match to TRBD1 covers 9 bases. V was pared by 3 bases and J by 2 bases, with 11 bases of the junction left unmatched. CDR1 is KGHSH and CDR2 is LQKENI in the germline V gene. There are 17 residues in the CDR3. CDR3: CASSPRVPGQGTYEQYF. CDR3 sequence (DNA): TGTGCCAGCTCACCCAGGGTCCCGGGACAGGGAACCTACGAGCAGTACTTC.

This chain connects TRBV5-1 to TRBJ1-1, with D maybe TRBD1 (6 bases). The CDR3 spans 14 residues. The V and J ends lost 4 bases and 3 bases respectively, with 13 bases between them. Germline-derived CDR1 and CDR2 are SGHRS and YFSETQ. The CDR3 loop is CASSDTGKYTEAFF. The CDR3 DNA sequence: TGCGCCAGCAGCGACACAGGGAAGTACACTGAAGCTTTCTTT. Full variable domain (remainder filled in from reference TRBV5-1 and TRBJ1-1): KAGVTQTPRYLIKTRGQQVTLSCSPISGHRSVSWYQQTPGQGLQFLFEYFSETQRNKGNFPGRFSGRQFSNSRSEMNVSTLELGDSALYLCASSDTGKYTEAFFGQGTRLTVV.

This clonotype was detected a few times. The CDR3 region is CASSLWGRGLEETQYF. CDR3 DNA sequence: TGTGCCAGCAGTTTATGGGGCAGGGGGCTGGAAGAGACCCAGTACTTC. V and J are TRBV28 and TRBJ2-5; the match to TRBD1 covers 8 bases. This CDR3 spans 16 amino acids. The J segment lost 3 bases and the V segment lost 0 bases, leaving 6 bases of the junction unmatched. Germline CDR1 is MDHEN and CDR2 is SYDVKM.

This clonotype was detected a few times. J is TRBJ2-7 and V is TRBV29-1; D not certain. Looked up from germline, CDR1 is SQVTM and CDR2 is ANQGSEA. CDR3 length: 12 residues. CDR3 DNA: TGCGAATGCCCAGCAAATACCTACGAGCAGTACTTC. Amino acid sequence: CECPANTYEQYF.

This clonotype came up a few times. The chain combines TRBV5-1 with TRBJ2-7; D unclear. The CDR3 totals 16 residues. V was trimmed by 4 bases and J by 2 bases, leaving 19 bases between them. In germline, CDR1 is SGHRS, CDR2 YFSETQ. The CDR3 DNA sequence: TGCGCCAGCAGCCCCCCGGGCGAGAGATCTACCTACGAGCAGTACTTC. Translating gives CASSPPGERSTYEQYF. Based on the CDR3 plus reference TRBV5-1 and TRBJ2-7, the full variable domain is KAGVTQTPRYLIKTRGQQVTLSCSPISGHRSVSWYQQTPGQGLQFLFEYFSETQRNKGNFPGRFSGRQFSNSRSEMNVSTLELGDSALYLCASSPPGERSTYEQYFGPGTRLTVT.

This clonotype was detected only a few times. The chain links TRBV3-1 to TRBJ2-5, with 7 bases fitting TRBD1. The CDR3 length is 17 residues. The germline V gene encodes CDR1 LGHDT and CDR2 YNNKEL (reference sequence). V was clipped by 0 bases and J by 7 bases; unmatched bases: 14. The CDR3 DNA reads TGTGCCAGCAGCCAAGATAGTTTAGGGGGACAGCCTAGGACCCAGTACTTC. Its protein is CASSQDSLGGQPRTQYF.

Comment on this clonotype: This likely came from a read error, as a far larger clone is one base away. This chain connects TRBV5-4 to TRBJ2-5; perhaps TRBD1 as D (5 bases). Germline V lookup: CDR1 SGHNT, CDR2 YYREEE (reference sequence). The V gene lost 0 bases and the J gene lost 4 bases, with 7 bases spanning the gap. This CDR3 region has 13 residues. CDR3 sequence: CASSLGRAETQYF. DNA for the CDR3: TGTGCCAGCAGCTTGGGCAGGGCAGAGACCCAGTACTTC. Together with reference TRBV5-4 and TRBJ2-5, the CDR3 gives the full variable domain: ETGVTQSPTHLIKTRGQQVTLRCSSQSGHNTVSWYQQALGQGPQFIFQYYREEENGRGNFPPRFSGLQFPNYSSELNVNALELDDSALYLCASSLGRAETQYFGPGTRLLVL.